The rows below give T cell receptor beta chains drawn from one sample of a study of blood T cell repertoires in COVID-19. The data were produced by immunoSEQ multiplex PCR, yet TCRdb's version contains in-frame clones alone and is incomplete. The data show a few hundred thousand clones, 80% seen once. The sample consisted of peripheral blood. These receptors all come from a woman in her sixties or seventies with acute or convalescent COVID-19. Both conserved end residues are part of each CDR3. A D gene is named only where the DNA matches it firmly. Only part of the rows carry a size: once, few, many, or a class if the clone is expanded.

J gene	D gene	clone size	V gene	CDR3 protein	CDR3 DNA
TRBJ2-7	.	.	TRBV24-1	CATSGGHSYEQYF	TGTGCCACCAGTGGCGGACACTCCTACGAGCAGTACTTC
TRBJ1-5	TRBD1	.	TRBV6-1	CASSEALPGQGTNQPQHF	TGTGCCAGCAGTGAAGCGCTTCCGGGACAGGGAACCAATCAGCCCCAGCATTTT
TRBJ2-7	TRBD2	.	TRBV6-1	CASSEGVGGFYEQYF	TGTGCCAGCAGTGAAGGAGTGGGGGGGTTTTACGAGCAGTACTTC
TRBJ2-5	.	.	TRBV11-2	CASSLVQGQETQYF	TGTGCCAGCAGCTTAGTCCAGGGACAAGAGACCCAGTACTTC
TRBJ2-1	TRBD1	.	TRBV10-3	CAISDRDSYNEQFF	TGTGCCATCAGTGATCGGGACAGCTACAATGAGCAGTTCTTC
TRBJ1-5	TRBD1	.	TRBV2	CASSSRQGGNQPQHF	TGTGCCAGCAGTTCCAGACAGGGCGGCAATCAGCCCCAGCATTTT
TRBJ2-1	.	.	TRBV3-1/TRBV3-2	CASSLRGGGGNEQFF	TGTGCCAGCAGCCTAAGGGGTGGGGGCGGCAATGAGCAGTTCTTC
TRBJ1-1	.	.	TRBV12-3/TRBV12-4	CASSSAGDTEAFF	TGTGCCAGCAGTTCCGCAGGGGACACTGAAGCTTTCTTT
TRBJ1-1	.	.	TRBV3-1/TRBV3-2	CASSPPEVGTEAFF	TGTGCCAGCAGCCCCCCTGAGGTTGGGACTGAAGCTTTCTTT
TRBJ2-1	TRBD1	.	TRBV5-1	CASSLLQGAPYNEQFF	TGCGCCAGCAGCTTGCTGCAGGGGGCCCCATACAATGAGCAGTTCTTC
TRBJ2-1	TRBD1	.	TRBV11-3	CASSAGQVGGEQFF	TGTGCCAGCAGCGCCGGACAGGTAGGAGGAGAGCAGTTCTTC
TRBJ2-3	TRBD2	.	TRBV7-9	CASSFYGLAGGYDTQYF	TGTGCCAGCAGCTTTTATGGACTAGCGGGGGGGTATGATACGCAGTATTTT
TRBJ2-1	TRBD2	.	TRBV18	CASSPPGGGSYNEQFF	TGTGCCAGCTCACCTCCGGGCGGGGGGTCCTACAATGAGCAGTTCTTC
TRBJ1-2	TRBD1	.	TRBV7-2	CASSLQGALGYGYTF	TGTGCCAGCAGCTTACAGGGGGCTCTCGGCTATGGCTACACCTTC
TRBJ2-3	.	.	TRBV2	CASSGGVDRPSTDTQYF	TGTGCCAGCAGTGGCGGGGTGGACAGGCCGTCCACAGATACGCAGTATTTT
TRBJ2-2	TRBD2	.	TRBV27	CASSIGWGLPNTGELFF	TGTGCCAGCAGTATTGGGTGGGGACTACCCAACACCGGGGAGCTGTTTTTT
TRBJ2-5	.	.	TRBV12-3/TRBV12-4	CASSLIGEETQYF	TGTGCCAGCAGTTTGATAGGAGAGGAGACCCAGTACTTC
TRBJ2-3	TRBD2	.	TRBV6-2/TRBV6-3	CASSPGGGRGTDTQYF	TGTGCCAGCAGTCCGGGCGGGGGTAGGGGCACAGATACGCAGTATTTT
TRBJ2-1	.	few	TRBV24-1	CATSDPAGSSYNEQFF	TGTGCCACCAGTGACCCTGCGGGGAGCTCCTACAATGAGCAGTTCTTC
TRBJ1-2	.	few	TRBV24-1	CATSDWAGDGYTF	TGTGCCACCAGTGACTGGGCGGGGGATGGCTACACCTTC
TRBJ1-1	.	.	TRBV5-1	CASSLVIGGPTEAFF	TGCGCCAGCAGCTTGGTAATTGGAGGACCCACTGAAGCTTTCTTT
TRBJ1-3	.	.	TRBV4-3	CASSPGFRGNTIYF	TGCGCCAGCAGCCCGGGTTTCCGTGGAAACACCATATATTTT
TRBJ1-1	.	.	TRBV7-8	CASSLGTEAEAFF	TGTGCCAGCAGCTTAGGGACAGAGGCTGAAGCTTTCTTT
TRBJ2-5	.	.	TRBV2	CATLGTAKETQYF	TGTGCCACCCTCGGGACTGCGAAAGAGACCCAGTACTTC
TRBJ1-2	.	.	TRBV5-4	CASSLGSGVDYGYTF	TGTGCCAGCAGCTTGGGGTCAGGGGTGGACTATGGCTACACCTTC
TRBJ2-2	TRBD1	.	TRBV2	CASGAGGPNTGELFF	TGTGCCTCGGGGGCAGGGGGCCCTAACACCGGGGAGCTGTTTTTT
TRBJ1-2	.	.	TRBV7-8	CASSLEAGRTSGYTF	TGTGCCAGCAGCTTAGAGGCGGGACGGACCTCTGGCTACACCTTC
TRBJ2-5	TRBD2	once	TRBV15	CATSRLAVQETQYF	TGTGCCACCAGCAGGCTAGCGGTTCAAGAGACCCAGTACTTC
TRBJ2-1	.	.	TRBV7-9	CALHDTESSYNEQFF	TGTGCCCTTCACGATACAGAGAGCTCCTACAATGAGCAGTTCTTC
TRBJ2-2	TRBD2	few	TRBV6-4	CASSDRGGTGELFF	TGTGCCAGCAGTGACCGCGGGGGCACCGGGGAGCTGTTTTTT
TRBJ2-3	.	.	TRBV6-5	CASSLTSLPSDTQYF	TGTGCCAGCAGTTTAACTAGCCTCCCTTCAGATACGCAGTATTTT
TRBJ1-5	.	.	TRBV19	CASSMGGLGGNQPQHF	TGTGCCAGTAGTATGGGGGGGCTCGGAGGCAATCAGCCCCAGCATTTT
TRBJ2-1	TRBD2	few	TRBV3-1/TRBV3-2	CASSLRTSGGNEQFF	TGTGCCAGCAGCCTACGGACTAGCGGGGGCAATGAGCAGTTCTTC
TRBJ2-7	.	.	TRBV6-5	CASSYRWGLSYEQYF	TGTGCCAGCAGTTACCGGTGGGGGCTTTCCTACGAGCAGTACTTC
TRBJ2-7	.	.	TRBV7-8	CASRRFYSPSEAYEQYF	TGTGCCAGCAGACGATTTTATAGCCCGTCTGAAGCCTACGAGCAGTACTTC
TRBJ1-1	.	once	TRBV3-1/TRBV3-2	CASSRGGLTEAFF	TGTGCCAGCAGCCGTGGGGGACTCACTGAAGCTTTCTTT
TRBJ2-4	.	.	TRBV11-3	CASSPGGVAKNIQYF	TGTGCCAGCAGCCCGGGCGGGGTAGCCAAAAACATTCAGTACTTC
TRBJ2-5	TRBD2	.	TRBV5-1	CASSLDGLAGASWETQYF	TGCGCCAGCAGCTTGGATGGACTAGCGGGGGCTTCTTGGGAGACCCAGTACTTC
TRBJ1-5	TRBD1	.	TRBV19	CASRDRAEYSNQPQHF	TGTGCCAGTAGGGACAGGGCAGAATATAGCAATCAGCCCCAGCATTTT
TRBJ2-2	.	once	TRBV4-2	CASSEGGGLRDTGELFF	TGTGCCAGCAGCGAAGGGGGGGGCCTCCGCGACACCGGGGAGCTGTTTTTT
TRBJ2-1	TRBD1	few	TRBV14	CASSQATGGIYNEQFF	TGTGCCAGCAGCCAGGCTACAGGGGGAATATACAATGAGCAGTTCTTC
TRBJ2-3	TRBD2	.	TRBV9	CASSSGSTSTDTQYF	TGTGCCAGCAGTAGCGGGTCCACTTCCACAGATACGCAGTATTTT
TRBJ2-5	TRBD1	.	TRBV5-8	CASSQGQGVQETQYF	TGTGCCAGCAGCCAGGGACAGGGGGTTCAAGAGACCCAGTACTTC
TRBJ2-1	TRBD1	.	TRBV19	CASSIEGASNTEQFF	TGTGCCAGTAGTATTGAGGGGGCTAGTAATACTGAGCAGTTCTTC
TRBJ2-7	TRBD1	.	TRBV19	CASTSSDRGEQYF	TGTGCCAGTACCTCTTCGGACAGGGGCGAGCAGTACTTC
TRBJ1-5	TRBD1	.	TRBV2	CASSRDSLGYQPQHF	TGTGCCAGCAGTCGGGACAGCTTGGGGTATCAGCCCCAGCATTTT
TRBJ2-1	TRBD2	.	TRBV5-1	CASSSGGGRTYNEQFF	TGCGCCAGCAGCTCCGGGGGGGGAAGAACCTACAATGAGCAGTTCTTC
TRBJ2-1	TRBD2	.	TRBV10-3	CASQTSGGPNEQFF	TGTGCCTCCCAGACTAGCGGGGGGCCCAATGAGCAGTTCTTC
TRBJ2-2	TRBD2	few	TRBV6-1	CASSDPRGGNTGELFF	TGTGCCAGCAGTGACCCCCGGGGGGGAAACACCGGGGAGCTGTTTTTT
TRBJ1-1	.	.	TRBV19	CASSGGQITEAFF	TGTGCCAGTAGTGGCGGACAGATCACTGAAGCTTTCTTT
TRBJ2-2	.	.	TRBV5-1	CASMSGQGGTGELFF	TGCGCCAGCATGTCGGGGCAAGGGGGCACCGGGGAGCTGTTTTTT